Detailed here is one T cell receptor (beta chain). No antigen is known for it. The source of the sample is a study of shared clonotypes between healthy human individuals. Study-level information: There were three CD4 naive, three CD4 memory, two CD8 naive and one CD8 memory plates per donor.

Study results and limitations: On the whole, naive subsets had larger estimated richness than memory subsets had.

A 200 ng quantity of DNA, 29,000 or so T cell genomes, went into the sorted-subset replicate PCRs. The method was immunoSEQ multiplex PCR; TCRdb's version includes in-frame clones alone and lacks a portion of them. The repertoire includes millions of clones, 85% to 95% of them detected once, and under 0.15% sits in the top ten. Healthy and HIV-negative, the adult donors had no recent acute infections or vaccinations. CDR1 and CDR2 (germline): WSHSY, SAAADI. V lost 9 bases, J lost 3 bases, and 21 bases lay in between. The CDR3 spans 15 residues. This rearrangement joins TRBV10-2 to TRBJ2-7; possible D gene TRBD1, 6 bases. The sequence was collected from a man aged 18 to 30 in good health. The sample was naive CD4+ T cells sorted from blood. Subset meaning: CD45RA+ positively selected. CDR3 coding DNA: TGCGCCAGAACAACGCAACAGGGAAAGGTCTACGAGCAGTACTTC. It is translated as CARTTQQGKVYEQYF.